This TCR beta chain is from a study of CD8+ T cells in alopecia areata. Study-wide findings and caveats: Mice showed TCR sharing more clearly than patients did, possibly owing to HLA. Lesional tissue from the scalp (especially in alopecia totalis/universalis) showed higher clonality than normal scalp. Sequencing of scalp samples also captures resident alphabeta T cells of normal skin.

V was cut by 4 bases and J by 5 bases, with 4 bases left in between. The germline CDR1 and CDR2 sequences are SGHRS and YFSETQ. This CDR3 comprises 11 residues. Extracted RNA was reverse transcribed into cDNA, the sequencing template. Using immunoSEQ multiplex PCR, the repertoire was profiled, and TCRdb retains in-frame clones only, with some absent. The repertoire holds under 30,000 clones, with 50% to 55% as singletons. The study team obtained lesional scalp punch biopsies and peripheral blood from alopecia areata patients. Notes on this clone: No antigen is known for it. A much larger clonotype is one base distant, so this may be a read error.

This receptor was taken from a human donor with alopecia areata. The chain has TRBV5-1 and TRBJ2-1, with D hard to call. Sequenced material: NKG2D-high CD8+ T cells sorted from blood. For the CDR3, the DNA is TGCGCCAGCAGCCCCGACAATGAGCAGTTCTTC. Protein sequence: CASSPDNEQFF.